These 32 T cell receptor beta chains were all obtained from the same sample, sequenced in a study of cytomegalovirus exposure and HLA in healthy donors. 60 Vbeta and 13 Jbeta primers were used in PCR. Profiled with immunoSEQ multiplex PCR; TCRdb holds only in-frame clones, not every one. This table has 110,000 to 150,000 clones, roughly 80% appearing once. The specimen sequenced was PBMCs. The receptors come from a woman between 35 and 50 years old in good health and CMV-seropositive.

V is TRBV5-1 and J is TRBJ2-1, with 11 bases lining up with TRBD2. After removal of 5 bases from V and 8 bases from J, the junction contained 9 bases not matched to a gene. Germline V CDR1 and CDR2: SGHRS, YFSETQ. CDR3 size: 15 residues. In DNA, the CDR3 is TGCGCCAGCAGGACTAGCGGGACGTCGTACGATGAGCAGTTCTTC. This translates into CASRTSGTSYDEQFF.

V gene TRBV7-9 combines with J gene TRBJ1-1, with 9 bases matching TRBD1. The CDR3 is made up of 15 amino acids. V gave up 1 base and J gave up 5 bases; unmatched junction bases: 5. CDR1 is SEHNR, CDR2 FQNEAQ, per germline (reference sequence). CDR3 in amino acids: CASSLGGQGRTEAFF. The CDR3 region has the DNA TGTGCCAGCAGCTTAGGAGGACAGGGGAGGACTGAAGCTTTCTTT.

The chain couples TRBV4-3 to TRBJ2-2, with 8 bases aligning to TRBD2. The CDR3 spans 17 residues. Per germline, CDR1 LGHNA and CDR2 YSLEER. The trim removed 0 bases at V and 6 bases at J, leaving 9 bases unmatched. CDR3 protein: CASSQDRVGGVSGELFF. Written as DNA, the CDR3 is TGCGCCAGCAGCCAAGACAGAGTCGGGGGGGTTTCCGGGGAGCTGTTTTTT.

V and J are TRBV19 and TRBJ1-5; the match to TRBD1 covers 7 bases. The ends lost 5 bases at V and 0 bases at J; junction bases unmatched: 7. Germline CDR1 LNHDA, CDR2 SQIVND (reference sequence). CDR3 size: 16 residues. CDR3 DNA: TGTGCCAGTAGTCCTTACAGGGGAAATAGCAATCAGCCCCAGCATTTT. Translation gives CASSPYRGNSNQPQHF.

The V call is TRBV7-2, the J call TRBJ2-7; D call uncertain. CDR3 size: 15 residues. The germline gives CDR1 SGHTA, CDR2 FQGNSA. V was clipped by 1 base and J by 2 bases, with 12 bases between them. The CDR3 bases are TGTGCCAGCAGCTTAGGTATGGGCAGTCCCTACGAGCAGTACTTC. It yields the protein CASSLGMGSPYEQYF.

A note on this clone: Mismatch with germline at one junction end may stem from a read error. The gene calls are TRBV7-7 and TRBJ2-1; D is ambiguous. Germline CDR1 SSHAT, CDR2 FNYEAQ (reference sequence). The CDR3 is 14 amino acids. CDR3 protein: CASSSSGSYNEQFF. The CDR3 DNA sequence: TGTGCTAGCAGCTCCTCAGGTTCCTACAATGAGCAGTTCTTC.

The gene calls are TRBV18 and TRBJ2-1, with 14 bases lining up with TRBD2. Germline values: CDR1 KGHSH, CDR2 LQKENI. V lost 2 bases and J lost 3; bases outside the gene matches: 3. This CDR3 spans 17 amino acids. CDR3 coding DNA: TGTGCCAGCTCACCAAGACTAGCGGGAGGGGGCTACAATGAGCAGTTCTTC. Translated, it gives CASSPRLAGGGYNEQFF.

The V call is TRBV11-1, the J call TRBJ2-3; TRBD2 aligns across 15 bases. V shed 5 bases and J 3 bases; nucleotides not matched to a gene: 3. This CDR3 is built from 16 residues. Germline lookup yields CDR1 SGHAT and CDR2 FQDESV (reference sequence). CDR3 region: CASSAGLAGGTDTQYF. The CDR3 region has the DNA TGTGCCAGCAGCGCAGGACTAGCGGGAGGGACAGATACGCAGTATTTT.

The chain has TRBV9 and TRBJ2-7, with 14 nucleotides matching TRBD2. The CDR3 consists of 16 residues. With V trimmed by 4 bases and J by 0 bases, 3 bases remained unmatched. Germline loops: CDR1 SGDLS, CDR2 YYNGEE. CDR3 coding DNA: TGTGCCAGCAGCCCGGGGACTAGCGGGGGCTCCTACGAGCAGTACTTC. Translating gives CASSPGTSGGSYEQYF.

The J gene is TRBJ2-3, the V gene TRBV7-9; 10 nucleotides agree with TRBD2. The CDR3 has 19 amino acids. Germline CDR1 is SEHNR and CDR2 is FQNEAQ (reference sequence). V gave up 2 bases and J gave up 2 bases; unmatched junction bases: 13. CDR3 region: CASSLRRTSGPAPTDTQYF. DNA of the CDR3: TGTGCCAGCAGCTTAAGACGGACTAGCGGTCCAGCCCCCACAGATACGCAGTATTTT.

This clone occurred a few times. The junction departs from germline at one end; a sequencing error may be responsible. The chain is built from TRBV4-1 and TRBJ2-3; D may be TRBD1 (6 bases). Per the germline V gene, CDR1 is MGHRA and CDR2 is YSYEKL. The CDR3 consists of 17 residues. DNA for the CDR3: TGCGCCAGCAGCCAAGTGGGCAGGGGCCGAGGCACAGATACGCAGTGTTTT. Its protein product is CASSQVGRGRGTDTQCF.

This clone was seen a handful of times. The J gene is TRBJ1-4, the V gene TRBV4-1; D is uncertain. The CDR3 spans 14 residues. V lost 3 bases, J lost 8 bases, and 13 bases lay in between. CDR1 is MGHRA, CDR2 YSYEKL, per germline. CDR3 amino acids: CASSQRVGPEKLFF. CDR3 DNA: TGCGCCAGCAGCCAGAGGGTAGGGCCCGAAAAACTGTTTTTT.

The J gene is TRBJ2-7, the V gene TRBV7-3; perhaps TRBD1 as D (5 bases). Trimming cost V 5 bases and J 3 bases, with 11 bases left between them. CDR1 is SGHTA, CDR2 FQGTGA, per germline. This CDR3 comprises 13 residues. As DNA, the CDR3 is TGTGCCAGCAGCCCAGGGTTAGGCTACGAGCAGTACTTC. Amino acid sequence: CASSPGLGYEQYF.

This chain joins TRBV5-5 and TRBJ1-2; 7 nucleotides line up with TRBD1. The V gene end was trimmed by 3 bases and the J gene end by 4 bases; junction bases not matched to a gene: 12. The germline V gene encodes CDR1 SGHKS and CDR2 YYEKEE (reference sequence). The CDR3 totals 16 residues. The CDR3, as DNA: TGTGCCAGCAGCTCTAGGTCCGGGACAGCTATCTATGGCTACACCTTC. This sequence encodes CASSSRSGTAIYGYTF.

The rearrangement links TRBV7-2 to TRBJ2-1; tentatively, D is TRBD2 (7 bases). The V end lost 4 bases, the J end lost 3 bases, and 16 bases lay between the germline ends. Germline CDR1 SGHTA, CDR2 FQGNSA. The CDR3 is 16 residues long. CDR3: CASSSQGGRGYNEQFF. The CDR3 bases are TGTGCCAGCAGCTCCCAAGGGGGGAGGGGCTACAATGAGCAGTTCTTC. Looking up the rest from reference TRBV7-2 and TRBJ2-1 gives the full variable domain: GAGVSQSPSNKVTEKGKDVELRCDPISGHTALYWYRQSLGQGLEFLIYFQGNSAPDKSGLPSDRFSAERTGGSVSTLTIQRTQQEDSAVYLCASSSQGGRGYNEQFFGPGTRLTVL.

The chain uses TRBV28 and TRBJ1-5; D might be TRBD1 (5 bases). The CDR3 covers 18 residues. The V gene lost 2 bases and the J gene lost 2 bases, with 19 bases spanning the gap. Germline CDR1 MDHEN, CDR2 SYDVKM. CDR3 sequence reads: CASSLRTTKTRGNQPQHF. Here the CDR3 DNA reads TGTGCCAGCAGTTTACGGACGACCAAAACCAGGGGCAATCAGCCCCAGCATTTT.

The gene calls are TRBV7-8 and TRBJ2-1; D might be TRBD2 (5 bases). Germline CDR1 SGHVS, CDR2 FQNEAQ. The CDR3 sequence is 11 residues long. The V end lost 4 bases, the J end lost 10 bases, and 8 bases lay between the germline ends. The CDR3 protein is CASSSPGEQFF. The CDR3 bases are TGTGCCAGCAGCTCCCCGGGGGAGCAGTTCTTC. The full variable domain, completed using reference TRBV7-8 and TRBJ2-1, is GAGVSQSPRYKVAKRGQDVALRCDPISGHVSLFWYQQALGQGPEFLTYFQNEAQLDKSGLPSDRFFAERPEGSVSTLKIQRTQQEDSAVYLCASSSPGEQFFGPGTRLTVL.

This clone showed up just once. This chain connects TRBV25-1 to TRBJ2-7; the match to TRBD1 covers 7 bases. Looked up from germline, CDR1 is MGHDK and CDR2 is SYGVNS. V lost 0 bases and J lost 11; bases outside the gene matches: 1. The CDR3 runs 11 residues. The chain's CDR3 is CASSEYGTEYF. In DNA, the CDR3 is TGTGCCAGCAGTGAATACGGGACAGAGTACTTC.

The V call is TRBV30, the J call TRBJ2-1; 11 positions match TRBD2. Trimming at V came to 8 bases and at J to 6 bases, leaving 9 bases not matched to a gene. The CDR3 is 14 residues long. Looked up from germline, CDR1 is GTSNPN and CDR2 is SVGIG (reference sequence). The CDR3 coding sequence is TGTGCCGCAACCGGGACTAGCGGTTTCAATGAGCAGTTCTTC. This sequence encodes CAATGTSGFNEQFF.

The chain recombines TRBV30 with TRBJ2-5; 8 bases agree with TRBD2. Unmatched junction bases numbered 9, after V lost 0 bases and J lost 0 bases. CDR3 length: 17 residues. Germline CDR1 and CDR2: GTSNPN and SVGIG (reference sequence). The CDR3 region has the DNA TGTGCCTGGAGTGTAGTTTGGAGCGGGGGCCACCAAGAGACCCAGTACTTC. Amino acid sequence: CAWSVVWSGGHQETQYF.

This clone was counted only a few times. The CDR3 DNA reads as TGTGCCAGCAGCAACATCCAGTCTGGGGCCAACGTCCTGACTTTC. This sequence encodes CASSNIQSGANVLTF. V is TRBV28 and J is TRBJ2-6, with D unresolved. The CDR3 is 15 amino acids. Trimming stripped 6 bases from V and 1 base from J, with 10 bases between. From germline, CDR1 is MDHEN and CDR2 SYDVKM.

This chain links TRBV4-2 with TRBJ2-7; 9 bases are a match to TRBD1. Germline-derived CDR1 and CDR2 are LGHNA and YNFKEQ. The V and J ends lost 0 bases and 6 bases, in that order; junction bases with no gene match: 9. CDR3 size: 16 residues. The CDR3 sequence is CASSQDPPDRGTEQYF. The CDR3 DNA is TGTGCCAGCAGCCAAGATCCTCCGGACAGGGGAACCGAGCAGTACTTC.

This clone was detected once. The CDR3 DNA follows: TGTGCCAGCAGTGAGTCGTGGACAGGGAGGAGTGGCTACACCTTC. Translated: CASSESWTGRSGYTF. V usage is TRBV27 and J usage is TRBJ1-2; TRBD1 agrees at 8 bases. Unmatched junction bases numbered 12, after V lost 5 bases and J lost 7 bases. The CDR3 sequence is 15 residues long. The V gene's germline CDR1 is MNHEY and CDR2 SMNVEV (reference sequence).

J is TRBJ2-7 and V is TRBV7-9; D possibly corresponds to TRBD1 (5 bases). The CDR3 consists of 14 residues. Trimming took 4 bases from V and 3 from J, leaving 13 bases between them. Germline CDR1 and CDR2: SEHNR and FQNEAQ (reference sequence). In nucleotides, the CDR3 is TGTGCCAGCAGCTCGGACACCTTGGGCTACGAGCAGTACTTC. It is translated as CASSSDTLGYEQYF. Drawing the rest from reference TRBV7-9 and TRBJ2-7, the complete variable domain is DTGVSQNPRHKITKRGQNVTFRCDPISEHNRLYWYRQTLGQGPEFLTYFQNEAQLEKSRLLSDRFSAERPKGSFSTLEIQRTEQGDSAMYLCASSSDTLGYEQYFGPGTRLTVT.

The V and J genes are TRBV7-6 and TRBJ2-1; 9 bases fit TRBD1. Germline CDR1 SGHVS, CDR2 FNYEAQ. V shed 5 bases and J 3 bases; nucleotides not matched to a gene: 8. CDR3 size: 16 residues. The DNA for the CDR3 is TGTGCCAGCAGCCACAGGGGGCGGGGGTTCTACAATGAGCAGTTCTTC. Encoded protein: CASSHRGRGFYNEQFF.

This rearrangement joins TRBV28 to TRBJ1-2; D is unclear. Between the trimmed V and J ends, which lost 6 bases and 7 bases, there was a span of 12 bases. The CDR3 extends over 12 amino acids. The V gene's germline CDR1 is MDHEN and CDR2 SYDVKM. Here the CDR3 reads CASSSSGGGYTF. In nucleotides, the CDR3 is TGTGCCAGCAGCTCCTCGGGTGGTGGCTACACCTTC.

This chain connects TRBV6-5 to TRBJ1-1; 11 bases align to TRBD1. Looked up from germline, CDR1 is MNHEY and CDR2 is SVGAGI. The V and J ends lost 5 bases and 1 base, in that order; junction bases with no gene match: 3. The CDR3 loop spans 15 amino acids. CDR3 loop: CASSPGTGGNTEAFF. The CDR3 nucleotides are TGTGCCAGCAGTCCCGGGACAGGGGGGAACACTGAAGCTTTCTTT.

J is TRBJ2-3 and V is TRBV9; the D gene is possibly TRBD2 (5 bases). The CDR3 has 13 residues. The V gene's germline CDR1 is SGDLS and CDR2 YYNGEE. V was clipped by 2 bases and J by 8 bases, with 12 bases between them. This chain's CDR3 is CASSVPDGITQYF. The DNA of the CDR3 is TGTGCCAGCAGCGTTCCGGACGGGATTACGCAGTATTTT.

V is TRBV10-3 and J is TRBJ2-1; 13 bases align to TRBD2. The CDR3 is 16 amino acids. V was pared by 2 bases and J by 7 bases, with 5 bases of the junction left unmatched. Germline CDR1 reads ENHRY; CDR2 reads SYGVKD. The CDR3 region is CAISEPGLAGKNEQFF. CDR3 in DNA: TGTGCCATCAGTGAGCCGGGACTAGCGGGGAAGAATGAGCAGTTCTTC.

The V and J genes are TRBV20-1 and TRBJ2-7, with D possibly being TRBD1 (5 bases). V lost 7 bases and J lost 4, with 11 bases in between. Germline CDR1 is DFQATT and CDR2 is SNEGSKA (reference sequence). This CDR3 contains 11 residues. The CDR3 DNA follows: TGCAGTGGCGAAGACAGATACGAGCAGTACTTC. This translates into CSGEDRYEQYF.

The CDR3 loop is CASSQSPSFYGYTF. The CDR3, as DNA: TGCGCCAGCAGTCAATCCCCCTCGTTCTATGGCTACACCTTC. This chain uses TRBV23-1 with TRBJ1-2; D ambiguous. TRBV23-1 is an open reading frame, and its role is uncertain. Deletions cut 0 bases from V and 4 bases from J, with 9 bases between. There are 14 residues in the CDR3.

The chain is built from TRBV28 and TRBJ2-5, with 9 bases fitting TRBD1. The CDR3 is 15 amino acids. The germline V gene has CDR1 MDHEN and CDR2 SYDVKM. The V segment lost 6 bases and the J segment 5 bases; nucleotides outside the gene matches: 10. CDR3 protein: CASSTPDRGRETQYF. In DNA form, the CDR3 reads TGTGCCAGCAGCACCCCAGACAGGGGGAGGGAGACCCAGTACTTC.